This paragraph reports one TCR beta chain. The CDR3 sequence is 16 residues long. V was trimmed by 0 bases and J by 2 bases, leaving 14 bases between them. CDR1 is LGHNA and CDR2 is YSLEER in the germline V gene. Clones were sequenced by immunoSEQ multiplex PCR, and TCRdb holds only the in-frame ones, with some missing. The sample records fewer than 75,000 clones, over 65% being singletons. The data originate from a study of glioma-infiltrating T cells after dendritic cell vaccination. The time point: after dendritic cell vaccination, including at tumor progression/relapse. Here the sequenced sample was blood, taken after dendritic cell vaccination. The sequence came from a human donor with glioblastoma. This sequence joins TRBV4-3 and TRBJ2-7; possibly TRBD1 for D (5 bases). The CDR3 DNA is TGCGCCAGCAGCCAAGAATTTTCCAGGGCTCCCTACGAGCAGTACTTC. It translates to CASSQEFSRAPYEQYF.